A selection of T cell receptor beta chains follows, all from one sample in a study of shared clonotypes between healthy human individuals. Sequencing was performed with immunoSEQ multiplex PCR; in TCRdb, only in-frame clones are kept and a portion is missing. In the table there are a few million clones, approximately 92% of which are singletons. The sequenced material came from naive CD4+ T cells sorted from blood. The receptors were gathered from a man in his late teens or twenties in good health. Both conserved end residues are part of each CDR3. The D gene is left open where the match is weak. Expanded clones get a size class; other rows say once, few or many, or leave the size out.

D: TRBD2
V: TRBV5-8
J: TRBJ2-2
size: .
CDR3: CASSLGTSGESTGELFF
DNA: TGTGCCAGCAGCTTGGGGACTAGCGGGGAATCCACCGGGGAGCTGTTTTTT

D: TRBD2
V: TRBV28
J: TRBJ2-1
size: .
CDR3: CASSLDSSGGRYNEQFF
DNA: TGTGCCAGCAGTCTCGACTCTAGCGGGGGAAGGTACAATGAGCAGTTCTTC

D: .
V: TRBV19
J: TRBJ2-5
size: .
CDR3: CASSISGQETQYF
DNA: TGTGCCAGTAGTATTTCGGGCCAAGAGACCCAGTACTTC

D: .
V: TRBV5-1
J: TRBJ1-2
size: .
CDR3: CASSTGVSGNYGYTF
DNA: TGCGCCAGCAGCACGGGGGTTTCAGGGAACTATGGCTACACCTTC

D: .
V: TRBV5-5
J: TRBJ1-1
size: few
CDR3: CASSLEGANTEAFF
DNA: TGTGCCAGCAGCTTGGAGGGAGCGAACACTGAAGCTTTCTTT

D: .
V: TRBV5-1
J: TRBJ1-3
size: .
CDR3: CASSLQGLSGNTIYF
DNA: TGCGCCAGCAGCTTGCAGGGGCTCTCTGGAAACACCATATATTTT

D: TRBD2
V: TRBV5-1
J: TRBJ2-2
size: .
CDR3: CASSSLAGAEAGELFF
DNA: TGCGCCAGCAGCTCACTAGCGGGGGCGGAGGCCGGGGAGCTGTTTTTT

D: TRBD2
V: TRBV19
J: TRBJ2-1
size: .
CDR3: CASSNQGLAVYNEQFF
DNA: TGTGCCAGTAGTAACCAGGGACTAGCGGTCTACAATGAGCAGTTCTTC

D: .
V: TRBV5-1
J: TRBJ1-6
size: .
CDR3: CASSPSANSPLHF
DNA: TGCGCCAGCAGCCCGTCGGCGAATTCACCCCTCCACTTT

D: .
V: TRBV2
J: TRBJ2-3
size: .
CDR3: CASHRLRNTQYF
DNA: TGTGCCAGCCACAGGCTTAGGAATACGCAGTATTTT

D: .
V: TRBV7-2
J: TRBJ2-7
size: .
CDR3: CASSLDPGLSEQYF
DNA: TGTGCCAGCAGCTTAGATCCGGGGCTGAGCGAGCAGTACTTC

D: .
V: TRBV11-2
J: TRBJ2-6
size: .
CDR3: CASSLGPGANVLTF
DNA: TGTGCCAGCAGCTTGGGCCCTGGGGCCAACGTCCTGACTTTC

D: TRBD2
V: TRBV4-3
J: TRBJ2-7
size: .
CDR3: CASSQEVMVAGAYEQYF
DNA: TGCGCCAGCAGCCAAGAGGTAATGGTAGCGGGAGCCTACGAGCAGTACTTC

D: TRBD2
V: TRBV6-1
J: TRBJ2-3
size: .
CDR3: CASSAGGGTDTQYF
DNA: TGTGCCAGCAGTGCGGGGGGGGGCACAGATACGCAGTATTTT

D: .
V: TRBV30
J: TRBJ1-2
size: once
CDR3: CAWSGGGYGYTF
DNA: TGTGCCTGGAGTGGGGGGGGATATGGCTACACCTTC

D: .
V: TRBV7-9
J: TRBJ1-1
size: once
CDR3: CASSLVGGPLMNTEAFF
DNA: TGTGCCAGCAGCTTAGTTGGGGGGCCGCTCATGAACACTGAAGCTTTCTTT

D: .
V: TRBV7-8
J: TRBJ1-3
size: .
CDR3: CASSRTGTTSGNTIYF
DNA: TGTGCCAGCAGCCGTACAGGGACTACCTCTGGAAACACCATATATTTT

D: .
V: TRBV28
J: TRBJ1-1
size: .
CDR3: CASSFTGTPFF
DNA: TGTGCCAGCAGTTTTACAGGGACTCCCTTCTTT

D: .
V: TRBV30
J: TRBJ1-5
size: .
CDR3: CAWSRGNSNQPQHF
DNA: TGTGCCTGGAGTCGTGGAAATAGCAATCAGCCCCAGCATTTT

D: .
V: TRBV9
J: TRBJ2-7
size: .
CDR3: CASSSPVGVEQYF
DNA: TGTGCCAGCAGCTCTCCTGTCGGGGTGGAGCAGTACTTC

D: .
V: TRBV11-2
J: TRBJ2-6
size: once
CDR3: CASSSPGPGANVLTF
DNA: TGTGCCAGCAGCTCCCCAGGGCCGGGGGCCAACGTCCTGACTTTC

D: TRBD1
V: TRBV7-7
J: TRBJ2-1
size: .
CDR3: CASSPRGGQGANNEQFF
DNA: TGTGCTAGCAGCCCCAGGGGTGGTCAGGGGGCGAACAATGAGCAGTTCTTC

D: .
V: TRBV6-6
J: TRBJ1-1
size: .
CDR3: CASSYHRDLNTEAFF
DNA: TGTGCCAGCAGTTATCACAGGGACCTGAACACTGAAGCTTTCTTT

D: TRBD1
V: TRBV6-5
J: TRBJ2-3
size: .
CDR3: CASTTVGAGGDTQYF
DNA: TGTGCCAGCACTACCGTAGGGGCAGGGGGCGATACGCAGTATTTT

D: .
V: TRBV5-8
J: TRBJ2-3
size: .
CDR3: CASSRGPFTDTQYF
DNA: TGTGCCAGCAGCAGAGGGCCTTTCACAGATACGCAGTATTTT

D: .
V: TRBV6-6
J: TRBJ2-5
size: .
CDR3: CATTDRVLGRKDQYF
DNA: TGTGCCACCACAGACAGAGTCCTAGGTCGTAAGGACCAGTACTTC

D: .
V: TRBV25-1
J: TRBJ2-7
size: .
CDR3: CASSDAGTFPRRYF
DNA: TGTGCCAGCAGTGATGCCGGGACCTTTCCCCGGCGGTACTTC

D: .
V: TRBV6-6
J: TRBJ1-1
size: .
CDR3: CASGRGTEAFF
DNA: TGTGCGAGCGGACGAGGCACTGAAGCTTTCTTT

D: .
V: TRBV6-7
J: TRBJ1-5
size: .
CDR3: CASSPRETQDGNSNQPQHF
DNA: TGTGCCAGCAGCCCCCGAGAAACTCAGGACGGGAATAGCAATCAGCCCCAGCATTTT

D: .
V: TRBV19
J: TRBJ2-4
size: .
CDR3: CASSRGRLAKNIQYF
DNA: TGTGCCAGTAGTAGAGGGAGACTAGCCAAAAACATTCAGTACTTC

D: .
V: TRBV30
J: TRBJ1-2
size: .
CDR3: CAWSGQGDYGYTF
DNA: TGTGCCTGGAGTGGACAAGGTGACTATGGCTACACCTTC

D: TRBD1
V: TRBV30
J: TRBJ1-3
size: .
CDR3: CAWRTGSGNTIYF
DNA: TGTGCCTGGCGGACAGGGTCAGGAAACACCATATATTTT

D: TRBD1
V: TRBV7-2
J: TRBJ2-2
size: .
CDR3: CASSRRTGGTGELFF
DNA: TGTGCCAGCAGCCGGAGGACAGGGGGCACCGGGGAGCTGTTTTTT

D: .
V: TRBV19
J: TRBJ1-1
size: once
CDR3: CASSIGSRVRTEAFF
DNA: TGTGCCAGTAGTATAGGTTCAAGGGTTCGGACTGAAGCTTTCTTT

D: TRBD1
V: TRBV5-6
J: TRBJ1-6
size: .
CDR3: CASSLRDSNSPLHF
DNA: TGTGCCAGCAGCTTGCGGGACAGTAATTCACCCCTCCACTTT

D: TRBD2
V: TRBV9
J: TRBJ2-7
size: .
CDR3: CASSVTSGSYEQYF
DNA: TGTGCCAGCAGCGTTACTAGCGGGTCCTACGAGCAGTACTTC

D: TRBD1
V: TRBV7-9
J: TRBJ2-7
size: .
CDR3: CASSPSGQGKGYEQYF
DNA: TGTGCCAGCAGCCCTTCCGGACAGGGAAAGGGCTACGAGCAGTACTTC

D: TRBD2
V: TRBV5-1
J: TRBJ2-5
size: .
CDR3: CASSSFSGAHETQYF
DNA: TGCGCCAGCAGCTCTTTTAGCGGGGCGCACGAGACCCAGTACTTC

D: TRBD2
V: TRBV7-6
J: TRBJ2-1
size: .
CDR3: CASSLETSGIGGEQFF
DNA: TGTGCCAGCAGCTTAGAGACTAGCGGCATTGGGGGTGAGCAGTTCTTC

D: TRBD1
V: TRBV6-1
J: TRBJ2-7
size: once
CDR3: CASSDGQGEYEQYF
DNA: TGTGCCAGCAGTGACGGACAGGGGGAGTACGAGCAGTACTTC

D: .
V: TRBV6-1
J: TRBJ1-1
size: .
CDR3: CASTTSQGVNTEAFF
DNA: TGTGCCAGCACCACCTCTCAAGGGGTTAACACTGAAGCTTTCTTT

D: .
V: TRBV7-8
J: TRBJ2-7
size: .
CDR3: CASSLAGTWNAYEQYF
DNA: TGTGCCAGCAGCTTAGCTGGGACATGGAACGCCTACGAGCAGTACTTC

D: TRBD2
V: TRBV7-8
J: TRBJ2-1
size: .
CDR3: CASSAVAGSTNEQFF
DNA: TGTGCCAGCAGCGCGGTAGCGGGTTCCACCAATGAGCAGTTCTTC

D: TRBD1
V: TRBV11-2
J: TRBJ1-5
size: .
CDR3: CASRGTGNSNQPQHF
DNA: TGTGCCAGCAGGGGGACAGGGAATAGCAATCAGCCCCAGCATTTT

D: .
V: TRBV11-1
J: TRBJ2-3
size: .
CDR3: CASSLYRGGTDTQYF
DNA: TGTGCCAGCAGCTTATATCGGGGAGGCACAGATACGCAGTATTTT

D: TRBD1
V: TRBV10-2
J: TRBJ1-4
size: .
CDR3: CASSHKRQGTNEKLFF
DNA: TGCGCCAGCAGTCACAAACGACAGGGGACTAATGAAAAACTGTTTTTT

D: .
V: TRBV4-1
J: TRBJ1-4
size: .
CDR3: CASSRPELSNEKLFF
DNA: TGCGCCAGCAGCCGGCCCGAATTGAGTAATGAAAAACTGTTTTTT